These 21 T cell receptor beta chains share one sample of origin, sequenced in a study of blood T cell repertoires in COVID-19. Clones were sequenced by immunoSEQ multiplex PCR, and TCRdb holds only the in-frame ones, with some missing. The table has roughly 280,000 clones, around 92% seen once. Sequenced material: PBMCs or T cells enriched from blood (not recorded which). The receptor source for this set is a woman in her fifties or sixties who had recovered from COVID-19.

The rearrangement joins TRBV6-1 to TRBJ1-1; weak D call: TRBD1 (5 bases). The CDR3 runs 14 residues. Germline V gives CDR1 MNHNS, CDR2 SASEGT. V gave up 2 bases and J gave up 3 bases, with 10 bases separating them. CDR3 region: CASSELWGDTEAFF. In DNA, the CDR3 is TGTGCCAGCAGTGAATTGTGGGGGGACACTGAAGCTTTCTTT.

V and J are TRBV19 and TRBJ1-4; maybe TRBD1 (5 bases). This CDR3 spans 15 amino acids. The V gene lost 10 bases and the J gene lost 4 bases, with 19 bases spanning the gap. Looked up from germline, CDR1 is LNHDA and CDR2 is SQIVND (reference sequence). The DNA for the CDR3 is TGTGCCACCTCGGGGGGGTTGGGATTTAATGAAAAACTGTTTTTT. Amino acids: CATSGGLGFNEKLFF.

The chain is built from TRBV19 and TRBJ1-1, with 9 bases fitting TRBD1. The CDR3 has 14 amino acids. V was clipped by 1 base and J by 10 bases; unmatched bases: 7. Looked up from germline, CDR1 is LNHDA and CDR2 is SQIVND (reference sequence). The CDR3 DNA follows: TGTGCCAGTAGTATAGCCGGGACAGGGTTGGTAGCTTTCTTT. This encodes CASSIAGTGLVAFF.

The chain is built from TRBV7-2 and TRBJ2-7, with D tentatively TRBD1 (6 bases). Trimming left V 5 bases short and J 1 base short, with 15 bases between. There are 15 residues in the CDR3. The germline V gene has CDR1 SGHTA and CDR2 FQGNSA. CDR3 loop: CASSPQGGSSYEQYF. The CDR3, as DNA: TGTGCCAGCAGCCCCCAAGGGGGTTCATCCTACGAGCAGTACTTC. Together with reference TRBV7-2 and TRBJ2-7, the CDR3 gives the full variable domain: GAGVSQSPSNKVTEKGKDVELRCDPISGHTALYWYRQSLGQGLEFLIYFQGNSAPDKSGLPSDRFSAERTGGSVSTLTIQRTQQEDSAVYLCASSPQGGSSYEQYFGPGTRLTVT.

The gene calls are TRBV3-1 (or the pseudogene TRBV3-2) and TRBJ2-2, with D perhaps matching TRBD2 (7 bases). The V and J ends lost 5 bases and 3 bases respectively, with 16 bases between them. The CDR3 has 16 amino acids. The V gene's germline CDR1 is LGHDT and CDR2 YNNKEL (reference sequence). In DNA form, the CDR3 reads TGTGCCAGCAGCAACAGGGCTAGCGGATACACCGGGGAGCTGTTTTTT. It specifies CASSNRASGYTGELFF.

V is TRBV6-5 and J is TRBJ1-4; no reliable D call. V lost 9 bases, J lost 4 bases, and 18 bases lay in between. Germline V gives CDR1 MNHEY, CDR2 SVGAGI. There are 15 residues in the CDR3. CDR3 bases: TGTGCCAGTTTTTCCAGAGAGGTATATAATGAAAAACTGTTTTTT. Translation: CASFSREVYNEKLFF.

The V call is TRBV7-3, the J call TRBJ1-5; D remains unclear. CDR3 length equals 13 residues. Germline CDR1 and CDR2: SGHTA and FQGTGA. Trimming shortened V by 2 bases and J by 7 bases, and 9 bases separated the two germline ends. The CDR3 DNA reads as TGTGCCAGCAGCTTACATTCCCCCCAGCCCCAGCATTTT. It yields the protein CASSLHSPQPQHF.

The CDR3, as DNA: TGCGCCAGCAGCCAAAACACTTGGGGGCAGGGGTACAATGAGCAGTTCTTC. This sequence encodes CASSQNTWGQGYNEQFF. The J gene is TRBJ2-1, the V gene TRBV4-1; a weak D match, TRBD1 (6 bases). CDR3 length: 17 residues. Germline-derived CDR1 and CDR2 are MGHRA and YSYEKL. V gave up 2 bases and J gave up 4 bases, with 18 bases separating them.

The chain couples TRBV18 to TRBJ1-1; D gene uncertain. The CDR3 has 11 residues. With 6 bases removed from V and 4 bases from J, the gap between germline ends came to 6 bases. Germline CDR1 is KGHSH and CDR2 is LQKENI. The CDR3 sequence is CASSEATEAFF. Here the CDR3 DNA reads TGTGCCAGCTCGGAGGCCACTGAAGCTTTCTTT.

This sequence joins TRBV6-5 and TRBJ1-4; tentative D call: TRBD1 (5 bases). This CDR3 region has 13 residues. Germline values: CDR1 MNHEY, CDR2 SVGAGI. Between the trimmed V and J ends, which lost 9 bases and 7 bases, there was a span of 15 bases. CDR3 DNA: TGTGCCAGTTTAGACCCCGGGGGTGAAAAACTGTTTTTT. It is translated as CASLDPGGEKLFF.

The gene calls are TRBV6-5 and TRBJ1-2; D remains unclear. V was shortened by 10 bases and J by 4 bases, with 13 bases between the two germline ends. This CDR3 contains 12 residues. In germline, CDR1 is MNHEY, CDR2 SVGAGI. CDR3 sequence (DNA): TGTGCCACCATTCAGACAATCTATGGCTACACCTTC. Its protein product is CATIQTIYGYTF.

CDR3 sequence reads: CASSLASAGTDTQYF. The DNA of the CDR3 is TGTGCCAGCAGCTTAGCTTCGGCGGGCACAGATACGCAGTATTTT. The chain carries TRBV7-2 and TRBJ2-3; D gene ambiguous. Germline V gene sequence: CDR1 SGHTA, CDR2 FQGNSA. V was trimmed by 0 bases and J by 1 base, leaving 8 bases between them. The CDR3 contains 15 residues. The full variable domain, with the rest looked up from reference TRBV7-2 and TRBJ2-3, is GAGVSQSPSNKVTEKGKDVELRCDPISGHTALYWYRQSLGQGLEFLIYFQGNSAPDKSGLPSDRFSAERTGGSVSTLTIQRTQQEDSAVYLCASSLASAGTDTQYFGPGTRLTVL.

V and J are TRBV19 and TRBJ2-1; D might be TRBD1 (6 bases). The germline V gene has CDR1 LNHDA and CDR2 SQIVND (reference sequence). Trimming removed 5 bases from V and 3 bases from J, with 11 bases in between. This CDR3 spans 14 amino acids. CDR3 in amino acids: CASSGDRLYNEQFF. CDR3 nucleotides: TGTGCCAGTAGTGGCGACAGGCTCTACAATGAGCAGTTCTTC.

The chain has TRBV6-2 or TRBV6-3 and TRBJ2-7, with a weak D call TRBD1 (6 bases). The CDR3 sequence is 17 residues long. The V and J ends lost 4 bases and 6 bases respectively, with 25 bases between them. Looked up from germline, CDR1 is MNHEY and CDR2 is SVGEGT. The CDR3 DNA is TGTGCCAGCAGTTTCTGGGGGCAGAGGGTGGTTGCGGCCGAGCAGTACTTC. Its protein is CASSFWGQRVVAAEQYF.

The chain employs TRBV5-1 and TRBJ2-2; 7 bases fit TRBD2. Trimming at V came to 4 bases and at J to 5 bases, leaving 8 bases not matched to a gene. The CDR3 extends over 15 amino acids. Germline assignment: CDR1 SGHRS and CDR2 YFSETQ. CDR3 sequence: CASSPGEGRTGELFF. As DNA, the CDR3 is TGCGCCAGCAGCCCGGGGGAGGGCCGTACCGGGGAGCTGTTTTTT.

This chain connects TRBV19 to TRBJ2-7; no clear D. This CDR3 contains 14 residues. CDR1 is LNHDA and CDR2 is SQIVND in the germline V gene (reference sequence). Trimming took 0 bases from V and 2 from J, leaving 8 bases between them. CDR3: CASSIDGVPYEQYF. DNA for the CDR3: TGTGCCAGTAGTATAGACGGAGTTCCCTACGAGCAGTACTTC.

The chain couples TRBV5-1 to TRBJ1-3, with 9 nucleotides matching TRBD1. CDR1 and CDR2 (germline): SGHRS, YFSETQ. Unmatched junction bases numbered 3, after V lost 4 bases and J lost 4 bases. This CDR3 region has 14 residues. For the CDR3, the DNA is TGCGCCAGCAGCCCCGGACAGGGGGGAAACACCATATATTTT. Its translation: CASSPGQGGNTIYF.

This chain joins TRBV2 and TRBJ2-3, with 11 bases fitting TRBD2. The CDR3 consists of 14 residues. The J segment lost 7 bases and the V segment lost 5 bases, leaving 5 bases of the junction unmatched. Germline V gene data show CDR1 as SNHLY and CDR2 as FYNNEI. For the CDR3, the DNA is TGTGCCAGCAGTTCGACTAGCGGGATTAATACGCAGTATTTT. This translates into CASSSTSGINTQYF.

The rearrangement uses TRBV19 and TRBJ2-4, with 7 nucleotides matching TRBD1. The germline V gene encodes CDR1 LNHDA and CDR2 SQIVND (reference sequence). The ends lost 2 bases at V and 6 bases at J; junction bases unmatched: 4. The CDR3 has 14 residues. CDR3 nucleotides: TGTGCCAGTAGTATAAAACAGGGGTCAAACATTCAGTACTTC. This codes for CASSIKQGSNIQYF.

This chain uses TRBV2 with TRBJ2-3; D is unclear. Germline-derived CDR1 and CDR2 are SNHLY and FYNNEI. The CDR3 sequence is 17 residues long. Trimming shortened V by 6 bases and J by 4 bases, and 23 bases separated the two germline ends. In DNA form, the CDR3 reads TGTGCCAGCAGGCCCTGGCCGGGTAGCCCGCCCGCAGATACGCAGTATTTT. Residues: CASRPWPGSPPADTQYF. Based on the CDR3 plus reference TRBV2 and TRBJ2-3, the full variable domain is EPEVTQTPSHQVTQMGQEVILRCVPISNHLYFYWYRQILGQKVEFLVSFYNNEISEKSEIFDDQFSVERPDGSNFTLKIRSTKLEDSAMYFCASRPWPGSPPADTQYFGPGTRLTVL.

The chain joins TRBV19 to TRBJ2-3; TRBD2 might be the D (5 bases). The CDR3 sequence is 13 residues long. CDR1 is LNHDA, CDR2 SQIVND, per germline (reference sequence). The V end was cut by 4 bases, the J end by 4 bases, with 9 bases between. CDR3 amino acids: CASSTAGADTQYF. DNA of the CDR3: TGTGCCAGTAGTACCGCCGGGGCAGATACGCAGTATTTT.